A single sample is the source of the 25 T cell receptor beta chains below, sequenced in a study of blood T cell repertoires in COVID-19. Method: immunoSEQ multiplex PCR; TCRdb's copy keeps in-frame clones and lacks some. The table lists 70,000 or so clones, roughly nine tenths of them singletons. What was sequenced was peripheral blood. All receptors come from a woman aged 18-35 years with acute or convalescent COVID-19.

This chain joins TRBV5-1 and TRBJ2-1; 9 nucleotides align to TRBD2. V was clipped by 3 bases and J by 5 bases; unmatched bases: 9. The CDR3 contains 16 residues. Looked up from germline, CDR1 is SGHRS and CDR2 is YFSETQ. The DNA of the CDR3 is TGCGCCAGCAGCTCAGGCGGACTAGCGAAGAACAATGAGCAGTTCTTC. Translating it yields CASSSGGLAKNNEQFF.

The gene calls are TRBV5-1 and TRBJ1-1; 8 bases line up with TRBD1. CDR1 and CDR2 (germline): SGHRS, YFSETQ. The CDR3 is made up of 17 amino acids. V gave up 4 bases and J gave up 5 bases; unmatched junction bases: 16. This CDR3 reads CASSKTGQGIRGTEAFF. CDR3 DNA: TGCGCCAGCAGCAAGACCGGACAGGGAATAAGAGGGACTGAAGCTTTCTTT.

The rearrangement joins TRBV7-9 to TRBJ2-2; D not certain. CDR3 length equals 14 residues. Trimming removed 0 bases at V and 5 bases at J, with 7 bases between. Germline assignment: CDR1 SEHNR and CDR2 FQNEAQ (reference sequence). CDR3 nucleotide sequence: TGTGCCAGCAGCTTAGCTAGCCAAACCGGGGAGCTGTTTTTT. Protein: CASSLASQTGELFF.

To note about this clone: Other DNA sequences in the same sample also yield this CDR3. The chain carries TRBV19 and TRBJ2-1, with D perhaps matching TRBD1 (6 bases). The germline V and J ends were trimmed by 5 bases and 0 bases, with 11 bases remaining between them. The germline gives CDR1 LNHDA, CDR2 SQIVND (reference sequence). This CDR3 has 15 amino acids. CDR3 coding DNA: TGTGCCAGTAGTCTCCAGGGGAGCTCCTACAATGAGCAGTTCTTC. Its protein product is CASSLQGSSYNEQFF. Combining the CDR3 with reference TRBV19 and TRBJ2-1 gives the whole variable domain DGGITQSPKYLFRKEGQNVTLSCEQNLNHDAMYWYRQDPGQGLRLIYYSQIVNDFQKGDIAEGYSVSREKKESFPLTVTSAQKNPTAFYLCASSLQGSSYNEQFFGPGTRLTVL.

The rearrangement links TRBV30 to TRBJ2-2, with D perhaps TRBD1 (5 bases). Trimming took off 2 bases at V and 6 bases at J, with 10 bases between the two ends. This CDR3 has 13 residues. CDR1 and CDR2 (germline): GTSNPN, SVGIG (reference sequence). CDR3 amino acids: CAWSNRFPGELFF. CDR3 nucleotide sequence: TGTGCCTGGAGTAACAGGTTCCCCGGGGAGCTGTTTTTT.

By sample share, this clone is large. The chain has TRBV7-6 and TRBJ1-1, with D possibly TRBD1 on 5 matching bases. Trimming left V 1 base short and J 3 bases short, with 6 bases between. Germline CDR1 reads SGHVS; CDR2 reads FNYEAQ. The CDR3 is 13 residues long. In DNA form, the CDR3 reads TGTGCCAGCAGCTTAGAGGGGCACACTGAAGCTTTCTTT. Protein: CASSLEGHTEAFF.

The chain recombines TRBV4-1 with TRBJ2-7; 7 bases map to TRBD2. This CDR3 has 15 residues. V lost 1 base to trimming and J lost 0 bases; unmatched junction nucleotides: 3. Germline V gene lookup returns CDR1 MGHRA and CDR2 YSYEKL. The CDR3 loop is CASSQGWTSSYEQYF. CDR3 in DNA: TGCGCCAGCAGCCAAGGGTGGACTAGCTCCTACGAGCAGTACTTC.

This chain uses TRBV9 with TRBJ2-1; TRBD2 might be the D (6 bases). V dropped 4 bases and J dropped 7 bases, with 15 bases sitting between them. This CDR3 region has 14 residues. Germline-derived CDR1 and CDR2 are SGDLS and YYNGEE. The CDR3 loop reads CASSTRLVRNEQFF. The DNA of the CDR3 is TGTGCCAGCAGCACCCGACTAGTTCGAAATGAGCAGTTCTTC.

The CDR3 DNA reads as TGTGCCAGTAGTATTGGACAGTCTAACTATGGCTACACCTTC. This translates into CASSIGQSNYGYTF. The genes are TRBV19 and TRBJ1-2; maybe TRBD1 (6 bases). The V end lost 3 bases, the J end lost 0 bases, and 8 bases lay between the germline ends. This CDR3 spans 14 amino acids. CDR1 and CDR2 from the germline V gene are LNHDA and SQIVND (reference sequence).

The chain uses TRBV7-2 and TRBJ2-3, with TRBD2 identical over 8 bases. This CDR3 contains 16 residues. The trim removed 2 bases at V and 0 bases at J, leaving 4 bases unmatched. CDR1 and CDR2 from the germline V gene are SGHTA and FQGNSA. CDR3 nucleotides: TGTGCCAGCAGCTTAAGCGCTAGCGGGAGCACAGATACGCAGTATTTT. As protein: CASSLSASGSTDTQYF.

The chain combines TRBV18 with TRBJ2-7; the D gene is possibly TRBD1 (5 bases). In germline, CDR1 is KGHSH, CDR2 LQKENI. The V and J ends lost 3 bases and 3 bases respectively, with 12 bases between them. This CDR3 comprises 14 residues. In DNA, the CDR3 is TGTGCCAGCTCACCTGAACAGGACAACTACGAGCAGTACTTC. Protein product: CASSPEQDNYEQYF.

V and J are TRBV30 and TRBJ1-5; possibly TRBD1 for D (5 bases). This CDR3 region has 16 residues. CDR1 and CDR2 from the germline V gene are GTSNPN and SVGIG (reference sequence). The V end lost 3 bases, the J end lost 1 base, and 16 bases lay between the germline ends. CDR3 amino acids: CAWSLGGRSSNQPQHF. The CDR3 DNA follows: TGTGCCTGGAGCCTTGGGGGGAGGTCCAGCAATCAGCCCCAGCATTTT.

The chain couples TRBV6-5 to TRBJ2-7, with TRBD1 matching 7 bases. The germline V gene has CDR1 MNHEY and CDR2 SVGAGI. The CDR3 is made up of 14 amino acids. Trimming cost V 6 bases and J 4 bases; bases outside gene matches: 9. The CDR3 region is CASRRGGEYYEQYF. As DNA, the CDR3 is TGTGCCAGCAGACGAGGGGGCGAGTATTACGAGCAGTACTTC.

The J gene is TRBJ1-6, the V gene TRBV5-1, with TRBD1 matching 7 bases. There are 15 residues in the CDR3. Germline loops: CDR1 SGHRS, CDR2 YFSETQ. The V and J ends lost 0 bases and 7 bases, in that order; junction bases with no gene match: 4. This CDR3 reads CASSLAGGRNSPLHF. In DNA form, the CDR3 reads TGCGCCAGCAGCTTGGCAGGGGGGAGGAATTCACCCCTCCACTTT.

This chain links TRBV5-1 with TRBJ1-3; the D is unclear. Germline CDR1 reads SGHRS; CDR2 reads YFSETQ. V shed 4 bases and J shed 4 bases, with 15 bases lying between them. This CDR3 has 15 residues. The CDR3 DNA follows: TGCGCCAGCAGCCCCGGGTCGGGTCCGGGAAACACCATATATTTT. Protein: CASSPGSGPGNTIYF.

The chain couples TRBV11-2 to TRBJ1-1; D is perhaps TRBD1 (6 bases). The CDR3 has 18 residues. Germline assignment: CDR1 SGHAT and CDR2 FQNNGV. V was trimmed by 1 base and J by 5 bases, leaving 23 bases between them. DNA of the CDR3: TGTGCCAGCAGCTTAGGCATGACAGGAATTGGTTTCAAAACTGAAGCTTTCTTT. This sequence encodes CASSLGMTGIGFKTEAFF.

This rearrangement joins TRBV21-1 to TRBJ1-1. TRBV21-1 is a pseudogene segment. The CDR3 runs 15 residues. The CDR3 reads CASSEEDGKSTEAFF. In DNA, the CDR3 is TGTGCCAGCAGCGAGGAAGACGGAAAAAGCACTGAAGCTTTCTTT.

This clone was picked up one time. The genes are TRBV25-1 and TRBJ1-1, with D perhaps TRBD1 (6 bases). Germline CDR1 MGHDK, CDR2 SYGVNS. This CDR3 has 14 amino acids. V was trimmed by 5 bases and J by 3 bases, leaving 13 bases between them. CDR3 bases: TGTGCCAGCAGTAAGGGGGGGGCGGACACTGAAGCTTTCTTT. Translation gives CASSKGGADTEAFF.

The chain is built from TRBV9 and TRBJ2-7; TRBD1 agrees at 7 bases. Trimming took 3 bases from V and 6 from J; bases not matched to a gene: 6. Per germline, CDR1 SGDLS and CDR2 YYNGEE. The CDR3 loop spans 13 amino acids. The CDR3 DNA is TGTGCCAGCAGCGGGGCGACAGGGAGCGAGCAGTACTTC. This gives the protein CASSGATGSEQYF.

This sequence joins TRBV7-9 and TRBJ2-2; D unresolved. Trimming cost V 5 bases and J 3 bases, with 7 bases left between them. CDR1 and CDR2 from the germline V gene are SEHNR and FQNEAQ (reference sequence). The CDR3 runs 13 residues. The CDR3 region has the DNA TGTGCCAGCAGCAGACACGACACCGGGGAGCTGTTTTTT. Protein: CASSRHDTGELFF. Full variable domain (remainder filled in from reference TRBV7-9 and TRBJ2-2): DTGVSQNPRHKITKRGQNVTFRCDPISEHNRLYWYRQTLGQGPEFLTYFQNEAQLEKSRLLSDRFSAERPKGSFSTLEIQRTEQGDSAMYLCASSRHDTGELFFGEGSRLTVL.

The rearrangement joins TRBV7-9 to TRBJ2-3; weak D call: TRBD2 (7 bases). Germline V gene lookup returns CDR1 SEHNR and CDR2 FQNEAQ (reference sequence). Trimming pared 5 bases from V and 5 bases from J, leaving 20 bases between. This CDR3 is 16 amino acids long. CDR3 amino acids: CASSPWREPGEDTQYF. In DNA, the CDR3 is TGTGCCAGCAGCCCCTGGCGGGAGCCAGGGGAAGATACGCAGTATTTT. Using reference TRBV7-9 and TRBJ2-3 for the parts outside the CDR3, the full variable domain is DTGVSQNPRHKITKRGQNVTFRCDPISEHNRLYWYRQTLGQGPEFLTYFQNEAQLEKSRLLSDRFSAERPKGSFSTLEIQRTEQGDSAMYLCASSPWREPGEDTQYFGPGTRLTVL.

The chain has TRBV6-6 and TRBJ1-5, with D uncertain. The CDR3 is made up of 12 amino acids. CDR1 is MNHNY and CDR2 is SVGAGI in the germline V gene (reference sequence). V lost 4 bases to trimming and J lost 5 bases, with 6 bases between them. The CDR3 nucleotides are TGTGCCAGCAGTTCCCTAGATCAGCCCCAGCATTTT. Translating gives CASSSLDQPQHF.

The chain joins TRBV4-1 to TRBJ2-1, with D perhaps matching TRBD1 (6 bases). The V end was cut by 3 bases, the J end by 10 bases, with 10 bases between. This CDR3 spans 12 amino acids. Germline-derived CDR1 and CDR2 are MGHRA and YSYEKL. The CDR3 spells CASSQETGEQFF. Written as DNA, the CDR3 is TGCGCCAGCAGCCAGGAGACAGGCGAGCAGTTCTTC.

The V call is TRBV7-2, the J call TRBJ1-1; no reliable D call. Trimming stripped 2 bases from V and 1 base from J, with 14 bases between. Germline lookup yields CDR1 SGHTA and CDR2 FQGNSA. The CDR3 consists of 16 residues. The CDR3 spells CASSLMEDYWNTEAFF. CDR3 DNA sequence: TGTGCCAGCAGCTTAATGGAGGACTATTGGAACACTGAAGCTTTCTTT.

V and J are TRBV5-4 and TRBJ1-2, with D possibly being TRBD1 (5 bases). CDR1 is SGHNT and CDR2 is YYREEE in the germline V gene (reference sequence). V was shortened by 0 bases and J by 6 bases, with 12 bases between the two germline ends. The CDR3 extends over 14 amino acids. The CDR3 DNA follows: TGTGCCAGCAGCTTGGCCGGGGGAGGAGATGGCTACACCTTC. This encodes CASSLAGGGDGYTF.